The 11 T cell receptor beta chains below come from one sample, sequenced in a study of T cell clones after liver transplantation. The protocol was immunoSEQ multiplex PCR, while the TCRdb copy is restricted to in-frame clones and leaves out a portion. In the table there are 16,000 or so clones, 75% to 90% of which are singletons. The sample was CD8+ T cells from blood, taken 46 months after liver transplant. These receptors were obtained from a human patient who received a liver transplant. Some T cells may have come from the graft donor.

On this clone: Germline is not matched at one junction end, which may reflect a read error. This chain connects TRBV2 to TRBJ2-7, with D possibly being TRBD1 or TRBD2 (5 bases each). Germline-derived CDR1 and CDR2 are SNHLY and FYNNEI. The CDR3 is 12 amino acids. As DNA, the CDR3 is TGCGCGACCGGGACCCGAGTCTACGAGCAGTACTTC. This codes for CATGTRVYEQYF.

The V call is TRBV2, the J call TRBJ2-1; D is uncertain. This CDR3 has 12 amino acids. V lost 4 bases and J lost 6, with 7 bases in between. CDR1 SNHLY and CDR2 FYNNEI come from the germline V gene. CDR3 residues: CASSGLVNEQFF. CDR3 sequence (DNA): TGTGCCAGCAGTGGTCTAGTCAATGAGCAGTTCTTC.

Concerning this clone itself: At the DNA level, this CDR3 is encoded by other sequences in the same sample as well. The chain uses TRBV14 and TRBJ2-5; the D gene is possibly TRBD1 (6 bases). Germline V lookup: CDR1 SGHDN, CDR2 FVKESK. V lost 6 bases and J lost 5, with 19 bases in between. This CDR3 is built from 15 residues. The CDR3 nucleotides are TGTGCCAGCAGTCACAGGGAAAGGGGATGGGAGACCCAGTACTTC. As protein: CASSHRERGWETQYF. Full variable domain (remainder filled in from reference TRBV14 and TRBJ2-5): EAGVTQFPSHSVIEKGQTVTLRCDPISGHDNLYWYRRVMGKEIKFLLHFVKESKQDESGMPNNRFLAERTGGTYSTLKVQPAELEDSGVYFCASSHRERGWETQYFGPGTRLLVL.

The genes are TRBV27 and TRBJ2-7; possibly TRBD1 for D (6 bases). Deletions cut 8 bases from V and 2 bases from J, with 10 bases between. The germline V gene has CDR1 MNHEY and CDR2 SMNVEV (reference sequence). The CDR3 is 12 residues long. CDR3 protein: CASARGTYEQYF. DNA of the CDR3: TGTGCCAGCGCCAGGGGAACCTACGAGCAGTACTTC.

By share, this clone counts as large (0.1 to 1%). The CDR3 reads CASSTEDRGTRTEAFF. Here the CDR3 DNA reads TGTGCCAGCAGTACAGAAGACAGGGGAACCCGCACTGAAGCTTTCTTT. This chain uses TRBV7-9 with TRBJ1-1, with 8 bases aligning to TRBD1. Per germline, CDR1 SEHNR and CDR2 FQNEAQ (reference sequence). The CDR3 sequence is 16 residues long. Trimming took 6 bases from V and 4 from J; bases not matched to a gene: 13.

This rearrangement joins TRBV7-3 to TRBJ2-2; 7 bases map to TRBD1. The CDR3 contains 17 residues. V lost 2 bases, J lost 5 bases, and 11 bases stayed unmatched. In germline, CDR1 is SGHTA, CDR2 FQGTGA. Here the CDR3 reads CASSLPSTGTSTGELFF. CDR3 bases: TGTGCCAGCAGCTTACCCTCGACAGGGACCTCGACCGGGGAGCTGTTTTTT.

The gene calls are TRBV4-1 and TRBJ2-1; tentative D call: TRBD2 (6 bases). This CDR3 comprises 15 residues. Germline CDR1 and CDR2: MGHRA and YSYEKL. Deletions cut 6 bases from V and 3 bases from J, with 15 bases between. The CDR3 sequence: CASRIAAGFYNEQFF. CDR3 in DNA: TGCGCCAGCAGAATCGCAGCGGGTTTCTACAATGAGCAGTTCTTC.

In this sample, this clone turned up once. V is TRBV27 and J is TRBJ2-7; D remains unclear. The length of the CDR3 is 13 residues. Germline V gene lookup returns CDR1 MNHEY and CDR2 SMNVEV (reference sequence). V lost 0 bases to trimming and J lost 2 bases, with 5 bases between them. The CDR3 DNA is TGTGCCAGCAGTTTATCCTCCCCCTACGAGCAGTACTTC. This codes for CASSLSSPYEQYF.

This clone is classed as medium-sized. The rearrangement uses TRBV5-1 and TRBJ2-1; D remains ambiguous. The CDR3 contains 15 residues. From germline, CDR1 is SGHRS and CDR2 YFSETQ. Trimming stripped 5 bases from V and 1 base from J, with 13 bases between. CDR3 sequence (DNA): TGCGCCAGCAGTTCTTCTAGGGTATCCTACAATGAGCAGTTCTTC. Its protein is CASSSSRVSYNEQFF.

V usage is TRBV28 and J usage is TRBJ2-1, with a tentative D call TRBD2 (5 bases). The length of the CDR3 is 15 residues. CDR1 and CDR2 from the germline V gene are MDHEN and SYDVKM. Trimming took 5 bases from V and 7 from J, leaving 18 bases between them. In DNA, the CDR3 is TGTGCCAGCAGTCAACTAGACCTTGCCATTAATGAGCAGTTCTTC. Translated: CASSQLDLAINEQFF.

CDR3 nucleotide sequence: TGTGCCAGCAGCTTACTAGCGGGTTCCTACAATGAGCAGTTCTTC. Translated: CASSLLAGSYNEQFF. The rearrangement uses TRBV5-6 and TRBJ2-1, with TRBD2 identical over 9 bases. The V gene end was trimmed by 2 bases and the J gene end by 1 base; junction bases not matched to a gene: 1. In germline, CDR1 is SGHDT, CDR2 YYEEEE. CDR3 size: 15 residues.